These T cell receptor beta chains were read from a single sample in a study of OX40 agonist ivuxolimab in advanced cancers. Data came from immunoSEQ multiplex PCR; TCRdb stores just in-frame clones and leaves some out. This sample has 80,000 to 95,000 clones, with roughly nine tenths found just once. The sample in question was CD4+ or CD8+ T cells sorted from blood, obtained in a trial of the OX40 agonist ivuxolimab. The receptors were sampled from an adult with an advanced solid tumor such as melanoma, head and neck, liver or kidney cancer. The CDR3 runs from the conserved cysteine through the conserved F or W. A D gene is named only where the DNA matches it firmly. Some rows mark clone size as missing; the rest say once, few, many or name a class of expanded clone.

j_call d_call clone_size v_call cdr3_nt cdr3_aa
TRBJ2-7 - - TRBV7-6 TGTGCCAGCAGCTTCGACGTCGGGACACAAGCCTACGAGCAGTACTTC CASSFDVGTQAYEQYF
TRBJ2-4 - - TRBV4-1 TGCGCCAGCAGCCAAGGGCCCCTAGCCGGGCCCGAGAACATTCAGTACTTC CASSQGPLAGPENIQYF
TRBJ2-3 TRBD2 - TRBV4-1 TGCGCCAGCAGCCAGCCGGGACTAGCGACAGATACGCAGTATTTT CASSQPGLATDTQYF
TRBJ2-3 - - TRBV5-4 TGTGCCAGCAGCTTGTTTCGGGCAGATACGCAGTATTTT CASSLFRADTQYF
TRBJ2-2 TRBD2 - TRBV5-4 TGTGCCAGCAGCTTGGTAGCGGGAGGCGGGGAGCTGTTTTTT CASSLVAGGGELFF
TRBJ2-7 - few TRBV7-8 TGTGCCAGCAGCTTAGTAGCTAAGGACGAGCAGTACTTC CASSLVAKDEQYF
TRBJ2-6 - - TRBV27 TGTGCCAGCAGTTCGCGCCAGGACGGGTCTGGGGCCAACGTCCTGACTTTC CASSSRQDGSGANVLTF
TRBJ2-7 TRBD2 once TRBV9 TGTGCCAGCAGCCCCCGATTAGCGGGTTGGTACGAGCAGTACTTC CASSPRLAGWYEQYF
TRBJ2-1 TRBD2 - TRBV5-4 TGTGCCAGCAGCTTGGCGACTAGCGGGAGTAGAGAGCAGTTCTTC CASSLATSGSREQFF
TRBJ1-1 TRBD1 - TRBV5-6 TGTGCCAGCAGCTTCCAGGGGGGAGGGTTCGCTGAAGCTTTCTTT CASSFQGGGFAEAFF
TRBJ2-3 - - TRBV15 TGTGCCACCAGCAGAGTATTTACGGGAACGGGAGATACGCAGTATTTT CATSRVFTGTGDTQYF
TRBJ1-1 TRBD1 few TRBV28 TGTGCCGTAAGGGGGTCAGGGGGGAACACTGAAGCTTTCTTT CAVRGSGGNTEAFF
TRBJ2-2 TRBD1 once TRBV6-6 TGTGCCAGCAGTTACCAGACAGGGTCATTGTCCGGGGAGCTGTTTTTT CASSYQTGSLSGELFF
TRBJ2-5 - - TRBV27 TGTGCCAGCAGTTTGTGCAGGTCCCCCGCTGGGCAAGAGACCCAGTACTTC CASSLCRSPAGQETQYF
TRBJ1-1 - once TRBV7-9 TGTGCCAGCAGCTTATATAGCACTGAAGCTTTCTTT CASSLYSTEAFF